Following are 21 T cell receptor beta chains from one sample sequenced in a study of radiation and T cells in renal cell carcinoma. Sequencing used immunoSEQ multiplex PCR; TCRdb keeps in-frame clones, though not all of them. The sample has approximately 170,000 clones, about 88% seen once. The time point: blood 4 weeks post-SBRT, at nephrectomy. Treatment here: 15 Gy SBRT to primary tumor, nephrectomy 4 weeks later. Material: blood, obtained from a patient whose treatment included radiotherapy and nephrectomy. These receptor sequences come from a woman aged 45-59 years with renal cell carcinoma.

CDR3 amino acids: CASGVVRLAGSESSYNEQFF. CDR3 in DNA: TGTGCTAGTGGGGTAGTCCGACTAGCGGGGTCTGAGAGCTCCTACAATGAGCAGTTCTTC. J is TRBJ2-1 and V is TRBV12-5; 11 bases align to TRBD2. Trimming cost V 6 bases and J 0 bases; bases outside gene matches: 16. The CDR3 is made up of 20 amino acids. The germline gives CDR1 LGHNT, CDR2 FRNRAP.

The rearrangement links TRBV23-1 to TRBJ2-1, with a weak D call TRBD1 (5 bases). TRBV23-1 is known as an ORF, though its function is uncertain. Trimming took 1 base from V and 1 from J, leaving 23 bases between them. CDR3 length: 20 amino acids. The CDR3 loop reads CASSQYPWGRISTSYNEQFF. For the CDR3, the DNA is TGCGCCAGCAGTCAATATCCTTGGGGCAGAATTAGTACTTCCTACAATGAGCAGTTCTTC.

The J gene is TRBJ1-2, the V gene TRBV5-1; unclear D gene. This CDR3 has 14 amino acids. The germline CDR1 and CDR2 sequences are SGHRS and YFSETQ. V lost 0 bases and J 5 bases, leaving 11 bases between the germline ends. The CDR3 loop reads CASSLAVGIYGYTF. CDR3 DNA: TGCGCCAGCAGCTTGGCCGTCGGGATTTATGGCTACACCTTC.

The CDR3 DNA follows: TGTGCCAGCAGTATGGGGGGCGCGGGGAATGAGCAGTTCTTC. Its protein product is CASSMGGAGNEQFF. The genes are TRBV7-9 and TRBJ2-1; perhaps D is TRBD1 or TRBD2 (6 bases each). This CDR3 has 14 amino acids. V lost 6 bases, J lost 7 bases, and 16 bases lay in between. Germline assignment: CDR1 SEHNR and CDR2 FQNEAQ (reference sequence).

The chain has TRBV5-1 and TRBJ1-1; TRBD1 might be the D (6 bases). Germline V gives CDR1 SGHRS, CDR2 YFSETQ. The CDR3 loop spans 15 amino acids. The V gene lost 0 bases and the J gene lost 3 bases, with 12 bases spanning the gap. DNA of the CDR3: TGCGCCAGCAGCTTGGGTCCAGGGGAGTACACTGAAGCTTTCTTT. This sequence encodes CASSLGPGEYTEAFF.

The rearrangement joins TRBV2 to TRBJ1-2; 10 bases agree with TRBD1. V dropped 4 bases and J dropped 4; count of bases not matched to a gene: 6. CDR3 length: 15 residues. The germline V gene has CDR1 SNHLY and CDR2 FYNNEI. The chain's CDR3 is CASSGDRGPSYGYTF. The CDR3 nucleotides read TGTGCCAGCAGTGGGGACAGGGGTCCATCCTATGGCTACACCTTC.

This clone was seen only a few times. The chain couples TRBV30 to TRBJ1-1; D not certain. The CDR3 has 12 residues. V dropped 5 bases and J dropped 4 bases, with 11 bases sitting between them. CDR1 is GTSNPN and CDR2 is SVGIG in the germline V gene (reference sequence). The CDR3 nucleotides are TGTGCCTGGTCAAGGCGAGGCACTGAAGCTTTCTTT. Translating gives CAWSRRGTEAFF.

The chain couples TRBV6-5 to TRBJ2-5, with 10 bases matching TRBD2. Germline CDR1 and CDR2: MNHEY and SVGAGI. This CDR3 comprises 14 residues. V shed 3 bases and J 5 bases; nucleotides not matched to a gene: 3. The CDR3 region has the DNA TGTGCCAGCAGTTATCTGACTAGCGGGGAGACCCAGTACTTC. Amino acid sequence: CASSYLTSGETQYF.

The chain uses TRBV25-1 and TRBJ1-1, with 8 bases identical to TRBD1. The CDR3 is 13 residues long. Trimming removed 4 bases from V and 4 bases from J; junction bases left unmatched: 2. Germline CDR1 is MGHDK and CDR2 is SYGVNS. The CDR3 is CASSGTGFTEAFF. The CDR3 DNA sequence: TGTGCCAGCAGTGGGACAGGGTTCACTGAAGCTTTCTTT.

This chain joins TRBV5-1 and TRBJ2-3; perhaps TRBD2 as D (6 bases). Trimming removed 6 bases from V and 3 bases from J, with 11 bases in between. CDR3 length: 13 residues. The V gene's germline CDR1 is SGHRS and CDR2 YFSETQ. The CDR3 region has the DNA TGCGCCAGCAACGGCGGGGCGACAGATACGCAGTATTTT. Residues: CASNGGATDTQYF.

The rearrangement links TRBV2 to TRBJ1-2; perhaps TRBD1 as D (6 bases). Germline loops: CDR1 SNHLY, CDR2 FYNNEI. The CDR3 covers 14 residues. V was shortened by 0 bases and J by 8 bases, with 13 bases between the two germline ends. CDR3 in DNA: TGTGCCAGCAGTGAAGCTGGACAGCCCTGGGGCTACACCTTC. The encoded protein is CASSEAGQPWGYTF.

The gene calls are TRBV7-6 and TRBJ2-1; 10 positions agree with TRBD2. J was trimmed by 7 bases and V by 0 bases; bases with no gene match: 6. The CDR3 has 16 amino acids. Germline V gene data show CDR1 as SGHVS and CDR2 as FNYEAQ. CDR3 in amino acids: CASSLATSGEANEQFF. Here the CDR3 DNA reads TGTGCCAGCAGCTTAGCAACTAGCGGGGAGGCGAATGAGCAGTTCTTC.

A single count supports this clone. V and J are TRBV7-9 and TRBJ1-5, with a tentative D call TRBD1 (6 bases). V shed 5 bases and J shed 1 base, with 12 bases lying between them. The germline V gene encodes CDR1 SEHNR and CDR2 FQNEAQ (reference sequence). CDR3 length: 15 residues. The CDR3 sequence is CASSGGGWSNQPQHF. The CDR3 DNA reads TGTGCCAGCAGCGGCGGGGGCTGGAGCAATCAGCCCCAGCATTTT.

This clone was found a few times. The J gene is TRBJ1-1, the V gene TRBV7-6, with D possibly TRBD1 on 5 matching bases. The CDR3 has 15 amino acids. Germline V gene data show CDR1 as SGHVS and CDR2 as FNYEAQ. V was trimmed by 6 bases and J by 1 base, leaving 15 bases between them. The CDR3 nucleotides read TGTGCCAGCAGTTCCCGGGGGTCCAGGAACACTGAAGCTTTCTTT. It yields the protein CASSSRGSRNTEAFF.

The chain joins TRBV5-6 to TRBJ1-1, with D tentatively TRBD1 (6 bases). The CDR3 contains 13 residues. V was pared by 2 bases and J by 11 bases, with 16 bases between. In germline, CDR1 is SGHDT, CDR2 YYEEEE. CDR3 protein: CASSLDPQGPAFF. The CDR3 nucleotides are TGTGCCAGCAGCTTAGATCCGCAGGGGCCCGCTTTCTTT.

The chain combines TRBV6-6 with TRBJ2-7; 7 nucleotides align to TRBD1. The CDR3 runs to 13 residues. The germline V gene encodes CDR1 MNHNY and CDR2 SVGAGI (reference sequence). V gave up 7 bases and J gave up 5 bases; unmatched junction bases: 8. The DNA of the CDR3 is TGTGCCAGCAATCCCGACAGGGCCCACGAGCAGTACTTC. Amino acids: CASNPDRAHEQYF.

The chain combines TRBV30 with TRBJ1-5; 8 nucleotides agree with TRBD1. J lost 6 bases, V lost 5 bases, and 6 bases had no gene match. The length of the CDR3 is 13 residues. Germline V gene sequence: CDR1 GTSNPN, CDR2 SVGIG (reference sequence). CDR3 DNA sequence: TGTGCCTGGGGACAGGGCCTTGGTCAGCCCCAGCATTTT. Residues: CAWGQGLGQPQHF.

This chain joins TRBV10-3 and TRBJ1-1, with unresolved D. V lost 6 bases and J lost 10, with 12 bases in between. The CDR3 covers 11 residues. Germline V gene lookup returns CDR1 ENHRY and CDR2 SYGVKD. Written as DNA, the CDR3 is TGTGCCATCAGCGGCGGACTAGGAGCTTTCTTT. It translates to CAISGGLGAFF.

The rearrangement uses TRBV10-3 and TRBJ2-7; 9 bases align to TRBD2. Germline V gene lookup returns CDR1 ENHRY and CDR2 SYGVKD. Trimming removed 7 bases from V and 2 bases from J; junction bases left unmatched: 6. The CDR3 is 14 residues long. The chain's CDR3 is CAIKEAGGTYEQYF. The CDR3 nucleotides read TGTGCCATCAAGGAAGCGGGGGGCACCTACGAGCAGTACTTC.

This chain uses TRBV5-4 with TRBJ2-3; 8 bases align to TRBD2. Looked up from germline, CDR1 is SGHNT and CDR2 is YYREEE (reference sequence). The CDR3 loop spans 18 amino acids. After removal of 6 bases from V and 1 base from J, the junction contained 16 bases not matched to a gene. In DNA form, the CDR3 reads TGTGCCAGCACCAAGCTTGTGATGCGGGGGGCGGGCACAGATACGCAGTATTTT. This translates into CASTKLVMRGAGTDTQYF.

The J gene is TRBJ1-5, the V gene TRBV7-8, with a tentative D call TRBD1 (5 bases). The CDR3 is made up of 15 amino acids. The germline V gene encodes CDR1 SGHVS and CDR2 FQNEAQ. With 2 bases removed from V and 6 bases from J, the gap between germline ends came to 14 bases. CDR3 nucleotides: TGTGCCAGCAGCTTATACAGTCAGGGAGGTCAGCCCCAGCATTTT. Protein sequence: CASSLYSQGGQPQHF.